The clone carrying this T cell receptor beta chain appeared a few times. The data were taken from a study of response to subunit inactivated influenza vaccine. Via MiXCR, TCRdb re-called the RT-PCR reads, giving one row per CDR3 protein. The sample has almost 600,000 distinct CDR3 sequences, 12% to 15% seen once. V was clipped by 4 bases and J by 2 bases, with 10 bases between them. The CDR3 runs to 14 residues. The germline CDR1 and CDR2 sequences are SGHKS and YYEKEE (reference sequence). The rearrangement joins TRBV5-5 to TRBJ2-1; tentatively, D is TRBD2 (5 bases). The clonotype originates from a man aged 50-60 years who received an inactivated influenza vaccine. Here the sequenced sample was PBMCs from blood, taken about 11 days after vaccination. The CDR3 protein is CASSQEEPYNEQFF. In DNA, the CDR3 is TGTGCCAGCAGCCAGGAGGAGCCCTACAATGAGCAGTTCTTC.